This T cell receptor beta chain was sequenced for a study of blood T cell repertoires in COVID-19. Study background: Donors in the United States, Italy and Spain gave samples during acute or convalescent COVID-19. Nucleic acid was either cDNA or gDNA, and it came from T cells, B-cell-depleted T cells, or PBMCs.

Per the study methods: For nucleated cells, counts were estimated from reference gene primer amplification. Libraries were prepared by immunoSEQ multiplex PCR; TCRdb keeps only in-frame clonotypes and omits some of them. Clone size and V and J calls were adopted from that table, with D and trimming inferred from the DNA. The sample has 200,000 to 250,000 clones, 88% seen once. Sequencing was performed on peripheral blood. This TCR derives from a man aged 18 to 30 with active or convalescent COVID-19.

CDR3 sequence (DNA): TGTGCCAGCAGTTTGGCAGGAGGGCAGCCCCAGCATTTT. Translation: CASSLAGGQPQHF. The chain recombines TRBV12-3 or TRBV12-4 with TRBJ1-5; D gene unclear. The CDR3 length is 13 residues. V was clipped by 3 bases and J by 7 bases, with 10 bases between them.